One T cell receptor beta chain is described in this entry. CDR3 size: 14 residues. Germline values: CDR1 LNHNV, CDR2 YYDKDF (reference sequence). This sample was included in a study of T cell repertoires in ileal Crohn's disease. Data came from immunoSEQ multiplex PCR; TCRdb stores just in-frame clones and leaves some out. This table has 5,000 to 7,500 clones, roughly 70% appearing once. The sequence came from an adult with Crohn's disease. What was sequenced was ileal tissue. V is TRBV15 and J is TRBJ2-5; 8 bases fit TRBD1. The DNA end is a closer match to TRBJ2-7, so the J assignment may be wrong. Written as DNA, the CDR3 is TGTGCCACCAGCAGACATACAGGGGGCTACGAGCAGTACTTC. Encoded protein: CATSRHTGGYEQYF.